The clone carrying this T cell receptor beta chain turned up a few times. The V gene lost 3 bases and the J gene lost 10 bases, with 16 bases spanning the gap. Germline V lookup: CDR1 SQVTM, CDR2 ANQGSEA. The CDR3 is made up of 13 amino acids. In TCRdb, the RT-PCR reads were re-called with MiXCR into one record per CDR3 protein. The sample lists about 680,000 distinct CDR3 sequences, 14% seen once, with 3.6% in the top ten. The source material was memory CD4+ T cells from blood. The TCR comes from a female donor in good health, serving as a healthy control. The gene calls are TRBV29-1 and TRBJ2-1; D unclear. The CDR3 spells CSVEGSSAPEQFF. CDR3 sequence (DNA): TGCAGCGTTGAGGGGTCTAGTGCCCCCGAGCAGTTCTTC.